This entry lists 7 T cell receptor beta chains sequenced from one sample in a study of cytomegalovirus exposure and HLA in healthy donors. PCR involved 60 Vbeta and 13 Jbeta primers. Data came from immunoSEQ multiplex PCR; TCRdb stores just in-frame clones and leaves some out. The sample yields about 130,000 clones, 80% seen once. Source material: PBMCs. Receptor source: a man aged 25 to 45 in good health and CMV-seropositive.

The genes are TRBV28 and TRBJ2-1; D possibly corresponds to TRBD1 (5 bases). The ends were cut back, 5 bases at V and 6 bases at J, with 17 bases in the middle. Germline-derived CDR1 and CDR2 are MDHEN and SYDVKM. The CDR3 spans 15 residues. The CDR3 DNA reads TGTGCCAGCAGTATCTTCACGGTGCAGGGCAATGAGCAGTTCTTC. Its translation is CASSIFTVQGNEQFF.

The chain is built from TRBV5-1 and TRBJ2-7; D is perhaps TRBD1 (6 bases). Looked up from germline, CDR1 is SGHRS and CDR2 is YFSETQ. The CDR3 runs 15 residues. V was cut by 7 bases and J by 5 bases, with 22 bases left in between. The CDR3 DNA is TGCGCCAGCGGCAGATATGGGACAAGCATCGACGAGCAGTACTTC. It specifies CASGRYGTSIDEQYF.

The V call is TRBV5-4, the J call TRBJ1-2; 7 nucleotides match TRBD1. Trimming took 3 bases from V and 4 from J; bases not matched to a gene: 12. Germline V CDR1 and CDR2: SGHNT, YYREEE (reference sequence). CDR3 length: 16 residues. The CDR3 DNA follows: TGTGCCAGCAGCTCGGGCGGTGGGACAGCTACCTATGGCTACACCTTC. The encoded protein is CASSSGGGTATYGYTF.

By sample fraction, this clone is medium-sized (0.01 to 0.1%). The V and J genes are TRBV6-6 and TRBJ1-4, with a weak D call TRBD1 (6 bases). Germline CDR1 is MNHNY and CDR2 is SVGAGI (reference sequence). The CDR3 length is 16 residues. Trimming cost V 2 bases and J 4 bases, with 14 bases left between them. CDR3 in DNA: TGTGCCAGCAGTTACGAGAGGACAGACCATAATGAAAAACTGTTTTTT. This translates into CASSYERTDHNEKLFF.

The chain couples TRBV27 to TRBJ2-1; D gene unclear. CDR3 length equals 15 residues. Looked up from germline, CDR1 is MNHEY and CDR2 is SMNVEV (reference sequence). V was pared by 2 bases and J by 0 bases, with 8 bases between. The CDR3 sequence is CASSLKRSSYNEQFF. The CDR3 region has the DNA TGTGCCAGCAGTTTAAAGAGAAGCTCCTACAATGAGCAGTTCTTC.

The chain combines TRBV4-1 with TRBJ1-6, with 9 bases fitting TRBD1. The CDR3 loop spans 15 amino acids. The germline V gene encodes CDR1 MGHRA and CDR2 YSYEKL. Germline trimming cut 1 base from V and 9 bases from J; bases unmatched to any gene: 4. CDR3 coding DNA: TGCGCCAGCAGCCAAGGGACAGGGGTTGGTTCACCCCTCCACTTT. Translated, it gives CASSQGTGVGSPLHF.

CDR3 loop: CASSRLAGVGETQYF. In DNA, the CDR3 is TGTGCCAGCAGTCGACTAGCGGGGGTAGGAGAGACCCAGTACTTC. The V and J genes are TRBV27 and TRBJ2-5, with 12 nucleotides matching TRBD2. The CDR3 totals 15 residues. The germline gives CDR1 MNHEY, CDR2 SMNVEV (reference sequence). V lost 5 bases to trimming and J lost 4 bases; unmatched junction nucleotides: 5.